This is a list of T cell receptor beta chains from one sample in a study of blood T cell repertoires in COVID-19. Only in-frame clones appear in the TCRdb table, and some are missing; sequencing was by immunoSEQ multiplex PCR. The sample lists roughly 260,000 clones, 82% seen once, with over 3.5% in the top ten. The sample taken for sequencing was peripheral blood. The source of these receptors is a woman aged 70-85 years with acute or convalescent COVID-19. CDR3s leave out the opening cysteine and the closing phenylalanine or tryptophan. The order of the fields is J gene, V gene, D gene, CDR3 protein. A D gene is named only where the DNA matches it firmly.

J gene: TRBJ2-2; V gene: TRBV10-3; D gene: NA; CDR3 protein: AISERDLKTGELF
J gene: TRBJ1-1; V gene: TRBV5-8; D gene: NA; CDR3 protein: ASSLDPGWDTEAF
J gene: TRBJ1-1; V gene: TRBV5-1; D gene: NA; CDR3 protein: ASSLEAQGSTEAF
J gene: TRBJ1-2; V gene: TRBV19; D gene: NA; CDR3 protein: ASSIIGLEANYGYT
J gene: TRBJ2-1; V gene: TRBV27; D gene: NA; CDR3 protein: ASSQTGFGSYNEQF
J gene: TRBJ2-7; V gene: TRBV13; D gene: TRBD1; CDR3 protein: ASSLTGTAYEQY
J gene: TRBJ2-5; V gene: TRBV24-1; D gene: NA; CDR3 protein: ATSDATRQAETQY
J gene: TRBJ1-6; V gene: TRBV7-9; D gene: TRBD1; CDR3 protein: ASSFGGQRNTPLH
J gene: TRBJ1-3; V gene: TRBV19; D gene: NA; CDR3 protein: ASSITRGLAGNTIY
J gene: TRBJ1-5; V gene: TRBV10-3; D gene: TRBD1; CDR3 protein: AISEGQGNNQPQH
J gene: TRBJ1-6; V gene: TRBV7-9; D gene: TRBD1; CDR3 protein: ASSLGTGFSPLH
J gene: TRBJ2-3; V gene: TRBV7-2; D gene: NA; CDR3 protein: ASSLPTGKDTQY
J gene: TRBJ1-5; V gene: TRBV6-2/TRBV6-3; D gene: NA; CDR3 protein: ASSTTDSNQPQH
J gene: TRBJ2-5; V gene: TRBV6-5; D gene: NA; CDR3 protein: ASSIGLGETQY
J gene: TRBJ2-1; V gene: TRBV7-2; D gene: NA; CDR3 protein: ASSLVTSSYNEQF
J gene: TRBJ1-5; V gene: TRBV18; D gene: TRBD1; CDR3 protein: ASSPDRPGEPQH
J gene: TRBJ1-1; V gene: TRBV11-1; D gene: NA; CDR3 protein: ASSLSGGMNTEAF
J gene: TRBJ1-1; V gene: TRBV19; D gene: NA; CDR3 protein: ASSIERGNTEAF
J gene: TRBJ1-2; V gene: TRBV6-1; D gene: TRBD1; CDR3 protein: ASSEDRGRGYT
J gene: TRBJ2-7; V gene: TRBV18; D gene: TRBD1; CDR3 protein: ASSSNRGEQY
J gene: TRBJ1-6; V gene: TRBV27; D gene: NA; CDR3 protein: ASKRQVNSPLH
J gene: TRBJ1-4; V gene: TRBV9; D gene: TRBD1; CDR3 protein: ASSVGQGPEKLF
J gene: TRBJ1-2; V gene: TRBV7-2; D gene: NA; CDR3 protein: ASSLMGLHIST
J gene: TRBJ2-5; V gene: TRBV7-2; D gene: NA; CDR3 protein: ASSLSGLDKETQY
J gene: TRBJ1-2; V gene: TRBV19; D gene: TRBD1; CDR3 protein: ASSSEGQGNYGYT
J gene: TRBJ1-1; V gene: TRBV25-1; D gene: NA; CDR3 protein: ASSHRGILNTEAF
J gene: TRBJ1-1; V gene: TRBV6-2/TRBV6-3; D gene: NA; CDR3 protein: ASSYPGTRSTEAF
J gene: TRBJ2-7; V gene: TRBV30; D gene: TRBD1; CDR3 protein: AWSHIGTGDYEQY
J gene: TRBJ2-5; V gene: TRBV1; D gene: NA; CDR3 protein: TSSTTLERGLEETQY
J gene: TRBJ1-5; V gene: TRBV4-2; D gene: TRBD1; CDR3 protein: ASSQTAYSRDREYQPQH
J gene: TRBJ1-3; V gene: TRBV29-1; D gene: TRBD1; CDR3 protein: SVGQGRNTIY
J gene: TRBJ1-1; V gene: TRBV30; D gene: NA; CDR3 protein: AWSVQTNTEAF
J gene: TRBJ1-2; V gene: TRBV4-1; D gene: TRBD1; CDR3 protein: ASSQPGGLYGYT
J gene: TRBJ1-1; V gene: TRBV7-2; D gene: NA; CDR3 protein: ASSFSTANTEAF
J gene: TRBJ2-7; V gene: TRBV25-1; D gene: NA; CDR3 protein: ASSEYRILTGEQY
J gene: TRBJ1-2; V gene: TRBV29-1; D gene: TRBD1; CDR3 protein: SVSRGREEGYT
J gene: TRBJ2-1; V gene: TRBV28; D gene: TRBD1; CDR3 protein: ASSLVGQGRMDEQF
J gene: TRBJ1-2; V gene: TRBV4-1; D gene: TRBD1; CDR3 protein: ASSQVTGVRSYGYT